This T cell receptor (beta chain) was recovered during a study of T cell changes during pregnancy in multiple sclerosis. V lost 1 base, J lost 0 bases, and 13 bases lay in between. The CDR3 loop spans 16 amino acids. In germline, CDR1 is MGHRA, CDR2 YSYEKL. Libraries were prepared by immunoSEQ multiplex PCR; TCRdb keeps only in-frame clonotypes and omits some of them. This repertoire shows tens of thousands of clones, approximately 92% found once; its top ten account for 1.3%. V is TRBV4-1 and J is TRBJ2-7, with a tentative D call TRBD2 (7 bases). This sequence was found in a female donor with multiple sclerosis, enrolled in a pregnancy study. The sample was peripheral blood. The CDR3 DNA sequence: TGCGCCAGCAGCCAAGGTTGGAGGGGGGGCTCCTACGAGCAGTACTTC. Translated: CASSQGWRGGSYEQYF.